These 13 T cell receptor beta chains were sequenced from one sample in a study of neoadjuvant nivolumab and ipilimumab in lung cancer (dated by TCRdb to 2019 to 2021). The sample's time point label is to be understood as: at surgical resection after neoadjuvant nivolumab +/- ipilimumab. The library was prepared using the immunoSEQ multiplex PCR assay. Imported from immuneACCESS, the table was reduced by TCRdb to in-frame sequences with V and J called. These copies leave out some clones; in studies compared against another copy, an unresolved V gene accounts for under half, and the cause of the remainder is not known. This sample has 9,500 to 10,000 clones in its table, and 77% of those were observed once. Roughly 8% of the sample is in the top ten clones. The input for sequencing was tumor tissue, taken after neoadjuvant nivolumab, alone or with ipilimumab, at or shortly before surgery. The source of these receptors is an adult with non-small cell lung cancer. Some clones in this sample may be carry-over from other donors' samples.

This clone came up a few times. This chain uses TRBV28 with TRBJ1-2; D uncertain. The length of the CDR3 is 11 residues. V lost 7 bases and J 5 bases, leaving 8 bases between the germline ends. CDR1 and CDR2 (germline): MDHEN, SYDVKM. The CDR3 sequence is CASIGSYGYTF. The CDR3 nucleotides are TGTGCCAGCATCGGGAGTTATGGCTACACCTTC.

This clone was found once. The junction shows a germline mismatch at one end, possibly a read error. Other DNA sequences in this sample translate to the same CDR3. The rearrangement uses TRBV14 and TRBJ1-2; maybe TRBD1 (6 bases). The CDR3 runs 13 residues. The germline V gene encodes CDR1 SGHDN and CDR2 FVKESK. DNA of the CDR3: TGTGCCAGCAGCCCTGGACAGTACTACGGCTACACCTTC. Protein: CASSPGQYYGYTF.

V gene TRBV6-5 combines with J gene TRBJ1-2, with D unclear. V gave up 11 bases and J gave up 3 bases, with 19 bases separating them. This CDR3 comprises 14 residues. CDR1 is MNHEY, CDR2 SVGAGI, per germline. The CDR3 nucleotides are TGTGCCGGAAGCGGGAGGGATGGGCACTATGGCTACACCTTC. Translation: CAGSGRDGHYGYTF.

The chain combines TRBV6-6 with TRBJ2-7, with D perhaps TRBD2 (5 bases). Deletions cut 7 bases from V and 6 bases from J, with 19 bases between. The CDR3 totals 14 residues. Germline-derived CDR1 and CDR2 are MNHNY and SVGAGI (reference sequence). CDR3 in amino acids: CASTPGRGRIEQYF. The CDR3 bases are TGTGCCAGCACCCCCGGGCGAGGGCGTATCGAGCAGTACTTC.

The chain joins TRBV6-5 to TRBJ1-5; TRBD1 might be the D (5 bases). CDR3 length equals 15 residues. Germline V CDR1 and CDR2: MNHEY, SVGAGI. V dropped 0 bases and J dropped 6 bases, with 12 bases sitting between them. The CDR3 region has the DNA TGTGCCAGCAGTTACTCGAGCGCAGGGAGTCAGCCCCAGCATTTT. It codes for CASSYSSAGSQPQHF.

This clone has more than one count but fewer than ten. The CDR3 here is CASSLGLADYEQYF. In DNA, the CDR3 is TGTGCCAGCAGCTTAGGACTAGCGGACTACGAGCAGTACTTC. The chain uses TRBV11-3 and TRBJ2-7, with 9 positions matching TRBD2. Germline V gene lookup returns CDR1 SGHNT and CDR2 YENEEA. V gave up 1 base and J gave up 3 bases; unmatched junction bases: 1. CDR3 length: 14 amino acids. The variable domain in full, completed from reference TRBV11-3 and TRBJ2-7, reads EAGVVQSPRYKIIEKKQPVAFWCNPISGHNTLYWYLQNLGQGPELLIRYENEEAVDDSQLPKDRFSAERLKGVDSTLKIQPAELGDSAVYLCASSLGLADYEQYFGPGTRLTVT.

The chain is built from TRBV30 and TRBJ1-1; D remains ambiguous. Trimming shortened V by 0 bases and J by 5 bases, and 4 bases separated the two germline ends. The length of the CDR3 is 11 residues. CDR1 and CDR2 (germline): GTSNPN, SVGIG (reference sequence). The DNA for the CDR3 is TGTGCCTGGAGTGTACAGACTGAAGCTTTCTTT. This codes for CAWSVQTEAFF.

V and J are TRBV5-4 and TRBJ2-5, with D tentatively TRBD1 or TRBD2 (5 bases each). This CDR3 has 14 residues. V was trimmed by 0 bases and J by 1 base, leaving 7 bases between them. CDR1 is SGHNT, CDR2 YYREEE, per germline (reference sequence). The CDR3 DNA sequence: TGTGCCAGCAGCTTGGCAGGGAGCCAAGAGACCCAGTACTTC. This codes for CASSLAGSQETQYF. Drawing the rest from reference TRBV5-4 and TRBJ2-5, the complete variable domain is ETGVTQSPTHLIKTRGQQVTLRCSSQSGHNTVSWYQQALGQGPQFIFQYYREEENGRGNFPPRFSGLQFPNYSSELNVNALELDDSALYLCASSLAGSQETQYFGPGTRLLVL.

For the CDR3, the DNA is TGTGCCAGCAGCCGGAGGGGGAGGGCAGCTGGAGATACGCAGTATTTT. Its translation: CASSRRGRAAGDTQYF. The chain uses TRBV7-2 and TRBJ2-3; perhaps TRBD2 as D (7 bases). The CDR3 is 16 residues long. The ends were cut back, 5 bases at V and 5 bases at J, with 20 bases in the middle. Germline assignment: CDR1 SGHTA and CDR2 FQGNSA.

The V gene is TRBV5-5, the J gene TRBJ1-1; D unresolved. Germline CDR1 SGHKS, CDR2 YYEKEE (reference sequence). The CDR3 length is 14 residues. V lost 4 bases and J lost 1, with 11 bases in between. CDR3 in amino acids: CASSPVLRNTEAFF. The CDR3 coding sequence is TGTGCCAGCAGCCCCGTTCTTCGGAACACTGAAGCTTTCTTT. Looking up the rest from reference TRBV5-5 and TRBJ1-1 gives the full variable domain: DAGVTQSPTHLIKTRGQQVTLRCSPISGHKSVSWYQQVLGQGPQFIFQYYEKEERGRGNFPDRFSARQFPNYSSELNVNALLLGDSALYLCASSPVLRNTEAFFGQGTRLTVV.

The chain carries TRBV5-4 and TRBJ1-6; 10 nucleotides line up with TRBD1. With V trimmed by 4 bases and J by 8 bases, 3 bases remained unmatched. The CDR3 covers 14 residues. Per the germline V gene, CDR1 is SGHNT and CDR2 is YYREEE (reference sequence). As DNA, the CDR3 is TGTGCCAGCAGCCCAGACAGGGGGCATTCACCCCTCCACTTT. The encoded protein is CASSPDRGHSPLHF.

This chain connects TRBV18 to TRBJ2-2; TRBD1 agrees at 9 bases. From germline, CDR1 is KGHSH and CDR2 LQKENI. The CDR3 length is 16 residues. V was pared by 0 bases and J by 1 base, with 0 bases of the junction left unmatched. In nucleotides, the CDR3 is TGTGCCAGCTCACCACCGGGACAGGGGAACACCGGGGAGCTGTTTTTT. Its translation is CASSPPGQGNTGELFF.

The gene calls are TRBV5-1 and TRBJ2-1; 8 bases align to TRBD2. The CDR3 covers 15 residues. Losses at the gene ends were 2 bases for V and 7 bases for J; bases not matched to a gene: 8. The germline V gene has CDR1 SGHRS and CDR2 YFSETQ. The CDR3 loop reads CASSFRPGLDNEQFF. The CDR3 DNA follows: TGCGCCAGCAGCTTTAGGCCGGGACTAGATAATGAGCAGTTCTTC. The full variable domain, completed using reference TRBV5-1 and TRBJ2-1, is KAGVTQTPRYLIKTRGQQVTLSCSPISGHRSVSWYQQTPGQGLQFLFEYFSETQRNKGNFPGRFSGRQFSNSRSEMNVSTLELGDSALYLCASSFRPGLDNEQFFGPGTRLTVL.